The 5 T cell receptor beta chains below all came from one sample that was sequenced in a study of T cells in Graves' hyperthyroidism and ophthalmopathy (dated by TCRdb to the late 2010s). Receptors were amplified or captured by multiplex PCR. The sequencer listed for this sample is Illumina HiSeq 2000. Amplification of TCR beta CDR3 regions was carried out from RNA transcripts. For the first round of RT-PCR on the TCR CDR3, the HTBI primer set was used together with the Qiagen OneStep RT-PCR kit. In TCRdb, the public reads were trimmed at Q25 with fastp and aligned with MiXCR, with productive beta chains retained. Entries that share a CDR3 protein sequence are merged under the most common genes and DNA. The sample table lists approximately 590,000 distinct CDR3 sequences, approximately 14% of them with a count of one. In total, the top ten clones hold under 8% of the sample. Sequences were obtained from blood. These receptors were obtained from a woman in her twenties or thirties with Graves' hyperthyroidism.

Points on this clonotype: This may come from a read error, since a much larger clone is one base off. The chain recombines TRBV11-2 with TRBJ1-2; D gene unclear. The V end was cut by 8 bases, the J end by 2 bases, with 21 bases between. This CDR3 has 16 residues. Germline CDR1 is SGHAT and CDR2 is FQNNGV. The CDR3 DNA reads TGTGCCAGCGGCTCTTTAACACGGAGAATAAACTATGGCTACACCTTC. It yields the protein CASGSLTRRINYGYTF.

The V call is TRBV10-3, the J call TRBJ1-2; a weak D match, TRBD1 (6 bases). From germline, CDR1 is ENHRY and CDR2 SYGVKD. Trimming took off 2 bases at V and 3 bases at J, with 13 bases between the two ends. This CDR3 has 15 residues. This chain's CDR3 is CAISEVVRGYYGYTF. CDR3 DNA sequence: TGTGCCATCAGTGAGGTAGTCAGGGGATACTATGGCTACACCTTC.

Ten or more counts support this clonotype. The chain combines TRBV7-2 with TRBJ2-7; TRBD2 is a possible D gene (6 bases). V was cut by 5 bases and J by 0 bases, with 14 bases left in between. This CDR3 region has 15 residues. The V gene's germline CDR1 is SGHTA and CDR2 FQGNSA. For the CDR3, the DNA is TGTGCCAGCAGCGTAACTAGCAGCCTCTCCTACGAGCAGTACTTC. Translating gives CASSVTSSLSYEQYF.

The V and J genes are TRBV4-1 and TRBJ2-5; D may be TRBD1 (6 bases). The CDR3 sequence is 14 residues long. Germline V gene data show CDR1 as MGHRA and CDR2 as YSYEKL. Trimming stripped 4 bases from V and 0 bases from J, with 9 bases between. CDR3 DNA: TGCGCCAGCAGCCTCCGGGACAACCAAGAGACCCAGTACTTC. This sequence encodes CASSLRDNQETQYF.

This clonotype was picked up many times. This sequence joins TRBV15 and TRBJ2-3; 9 nucleotides agree with TRBD1. Germline CDR1 and CDR2: LNHNV and YYDKDF (reference sequence). The trim removed 2 bases at V and 4 bases at J, leaving 7 bases unmatched. The CDR3 spans 16 residues. CDR3 sequence reads: CATSRSKTGGADTQYF. CDR3 in DNA: TGTGCCACCAGCAGATCAAAAACAGGGGGCGCAGATACGCAGTATTTT. Variable domain in full (rest from reference TRBV15 and TRBJ2-3): DAMVIQNPRYQVTQFGKPVTLSCSQTLNHNVMYWYQQKSSQAPKLLFHYYDKDFNNEADTPDNFQSRRPNTSFCFLDIRSPGLGDTAMYLCATSRSKTGGADTQYFGPGTRLTVL.